A single sample gave rise to the 31 T cell receptor beta chains below, sequenced in a study of blood T cell repertoires in COVID-19. Measured with immunoSEQ multiplex PCR; TCRdb has only the in-frame clones, and not every one. The sample contains tens of thousands of clones, about 90% of which appear only once. Specimen: peripheral blood. The receptors originated from a human donor in a cohort sampled during active COVID-19.

The chain couples TRBV5-8 to TRBJ1-1, with a possible D match to TRBD1 (5 bases). This CDR3 contains 13 residues. CDR1 is SGHTS, CDR2 YDEGEE, per germline. V shed 1 base and J shed 5 bases, with 9 bases lying between them. CDR3 in amino acids: CASSLLGVTEAFF. In DNA, the CDR3 is TGTGCCAGCAGCTTGTTAGGGGTAACTGAAGCTTTCTTT.

The genes are TRBV24-1 and TRBJ2-5; 12 bases are a match to TRBD1. Germline V gives CDR1 KGHDR, CDR2 SFDVKD. V gave up 3 bases and J gave up 3 bases; unmatched junction bases: 4. The CDR3 runs 16 residues. The CDR3 nucleotides read TGTGCCACCAGTGATCTGGGACAGGGGGCGGAAGAGACCCAGTACTTC. It translates to CATSDLGQGAEETQYF.

The chain has TRBV10-3 and TRBJ2-7, with TRBD1 matching over 8 bases. Germline CDR1 reads ENHRY; CDR2 reads SYGVKD. This CDR3 region has 13 residues. Trimming removed 2 bases from V and 4 bases from J; junction bases left unmatched: 1. The CDR3 reads CAISEQGAYEQYF. The DNA of the CDR3 is TGTGCCATCAGTGAGCAGGGGGCGTACGAGCAGTACTTC.

In DNA, the CDR3 is TGTGCCAGCAGCACTTCAGGACTAGCGGGAGGGCCGTACGAGCAGTACTTC. Protein product: CASSTSGLAGGPYEQYF. V and J are TRBV7-9 and TRBJ2-7; the match to TRBD2 covers 15 bases. The CDR3 extends over 17 amino acids. CDR1 is SEHNR, CDR2 FQNEAQ, per germline (reference sequence). The trim removed 5 bases at V and 4 bases at J, leaving 9 bases unmatched.

The chain couples TRBV5-4 to TRBJ2-5; tentatively, D is TRBD1 (6 bases). CDR1 and CDR2 from the germline V gene are SGHNT and YYREEE (reference sequence). The CDR3 totals 13 residues. V gave up 6 bases and J gave up 2 bases, with 11 bases separating them. CDR3 sequence reads: CASKIGGQETQYF. In nucleotides, the CDR3 is TGTGCCAGCAAAATAGGGGGTCAAGAGACCCAGTACTTC.

This chain connects TRBV7-9 to TRBJ2-5, with unresolved D. This CDR3 is built from 12 residues. Trimming pared 2 bases from V and 3 bases from J, leaving 4 bases between. CDR1 SEHNR and CDR2 FQNEAQ come from the germline V gene (reference sequence). The CDR3, as DNA: TGTGCCAGCAGCTTATCCAAAGAGACCCAGTACTTC. Translated: CASSLSKETQYF.

The chain combines TRBV10-2 with TRBJ1-5; 10 nucleotides agree with TRBD1. Losses at the gene ends were 2 bases for V and 6 bases for J; bases not matched to a gene: 4. Germline V CDR1 and CDR2: WSHSY, SAAADI. The CDR3 has 15 residues. CDR3 sequence (DNA): TGCGCCAGCAGTGAGGAGGACAGGGGGACTCAGCCCCAGCATTTT. Its protein product is CASSEEDRGTQPQHF.

V and J are TRBV7-2 and TRBJ1-2; TRBD1 is a possible D gene (5 bases). The CDR3 is 16 residues long. The germline V and J ends were trimmed by 3 bases and 0 bases, with 14 bases remaining between them. Germline lookup yields CDR1 SGHTA and CDR2 FQGNSA. CDR3 region: CASSFMGAGTNYGYTF. As DNA, the CDR3 is TGTGCCAGCAGCTTCATGGGTGCAGGGACTAACTATGGCTACACCTTC.

This chain connects TRBV10-1 to TRBJ1-1; D possibly corresponds to TRBD1 (6 bases). Germline assignment: CDR1 WNHNN and CDR2 SYGVQD (reference sequence). The CDR3 extends over 13 amino acids. V lost 3 bases and J lost 4, with 9 bases in between. CDR3 nucleotides: TGCGCCAGCAGTGACAGGGGCCCCACTGAAGCTTTCTTT. Protein product: CASSDRGPTEAFF.

The chain carries TRBV7-2 and TRBJ2-3, with 12 bases lining up with TRBD2. V lost 0 bases to trimming and J lost 7 bases; unmatched junction nucleotides: 11. This CDR3 region has 18 residues. The germline gives CDR1 SGHTA, CDR2 FQGNSA. The CDR3 sequence is CASSLALRLAGVGNTQYF. The CDR3 bases are TGTGCCAGCAGCTTAGCGCTGCGACTAGCGGGAGTGGGGAATACGCAGTATTTT.

The chain joins TRBV19 to TRBJ2-1, with D maybe TRBD2 (6 bases). Germline V lookup: CDR1 LNHDA, CDR2 SQIVND (reference sequence). Trimming stripped 2 bases from V and 1 base from J, with 12 bases between. The CDR3 covers 16 residues. CDR3: CASSISAGRSYNEQFF. In DNA form, the CDR3 reads TGTGCCAGTAGTATATCTGCGGGAAGGTCCTACAATGAGCAGTTCTTC.

This clone was picked up a small number of times. The CDR3 nucleotides are TGTGCCAGCAGCTTATACCGGCGGGATGTTAATGAGCAGTTCTTC. The encoded protein is CASSLYRRDVNEQFF. This sequence joins TRBV7-8 and TRBJ2-1; weak D call: TRBD2 (6 bases). Germline V gene lookup returns CDR1 SGHVS and CDR2 FQNEAQ. V was cut by 2 bases and J by 7 bases, with 15 bases left in between. The CDR3 sequence is 15 residues long.

V and J are TRBV7-2 and TRBJ1-1; D uncertain. Per the germline V gene, CDR1 is SGHTA and CDR2 is FQGNSA. The V end was cut by 5 bases, the J end by 5 bases, with 21 bases between. The CDR3 sequence is 16 residues long. This CDR3 reads CASSPYVGGSGTEAFF. For the CDR3, the DNA is TGTGCCAGCAGCCCGTACGTGGGCGGCTCGGGGACTGAAGCTTTCTTT. Drawing the rest from reference TRBV7-2 and TRBJ1-1, the complete variable domain is GAGVSQSPSNKVTEKGKDVELRCDPISGHTALYWYRQSLGQGLEFLIYFQGNSAPDKSGLPSDRFSAERTGGSVSTLTIQRTQQEDSAVYLCASSPYVGGSGTEAFFGQGTRLTVV.

The DNA for the CDR3 is TGCGCCAGCAGCCAAGATCACGGCAGGGGATGGATGAACACTGAAGCTTTCTTT. This translates into CASSQDHGRGWMNTEAFF. The V and J genes are TRBV4-3 and TRBJ1-1; D possibly corresponds to TRBD1 (6 bases). Trimming removed 0 bases at V and 0 bases at J, with 17 bases between. Germline V gene sequence: CDR1 LGHNA, CDR2 YSLEER. The CDR3 loop spans 18 amino acids.

The rearrangement joins TRBV21-1 to TRBJ2-4; the table's D call, TRBD2, has no DNA check behind it. TRBV21-1 is described as a pseudogene. This CDR3 spans 20 amino acids. CDR3 sequence reads: CASSLPIAGRLGLAKNIQYF. The CDR3, as DNA: TGTGCCAGCAGCCTCCCAATAGCGGGCCGCCTTGGTTTAGCCAAAAACATTCAGTACTTC.

This chain joins TRBV19 and TRBJ1-5, with D perhaps TRBD1 (6 bases). V lost 7 bases and J lost 1, with 11 bases in between. CDR3 size: 14 residues. Germline V gene data show CDR1 as LNHDA and CDR2 as SQIVND (reference sequence). For the CDR3, the DNA is TGTGCCAGTACCCCGGACAGAAGCAATCAGCCCCAGCATTTT. It translates to CASTPDRSNQPQHF.

This chain uses TRBV7-2 with TRBJ1-2, with 7 bases identical to TRBD1. The germline gives CDR1 SGHTA, CDR2 FQGNSA. V was pared by 1 base and J by 6 bases, with 14 bases of the junction left unmatched. The CDR3 contains 17 residues. DNA for the CDR3: TGTGCCAGCAGCTTAGATGACGGGGACAGTAGATTGAATGGCTACACCTTC. It yields the protein CASSLDDGDSRLNGYTF.

The rearrangement uses TRBV19 and TRBJ2-7; 7 bases are shared with TRBD2. Germline CDR1 and CDR2: LNHDA and SQIVND (reference sequence). CDR3 length equals 17 residues. The V segment lost 5 bases and the J segment 4 bases; nucleotides outside the gene matches: 17. The CDR3 region is CASSPSPTSLPPYEQYF. CDR3 in DNA: TGTGCCAGTAGTCCCTCCCCGACTAGCCTTCCACCTTACGAGCAGTACTTC. The entire variable domain, with the rest obtained from reference TRBV19 and TRBJ2-7, is as follows: DGGITQSPKYLFRKEGQNVTLSCEQNLNHDAMYWYRQDPGQGLRLIYYSQIVNDFQKGDIAEGYSVSREKKESFPLTVTSAQKNPTAFYLCASSPSPTSLPPYEQYFGPGTRLTVT.

The count of this clone is one. The chain recombines TRBV10-1 with TRBJ2-4, with unresolved D. CDR1 and CDR2 from the germline V gene are WNHNN and SYGVQD (reference sequence). The CDR3 spans 12 residues. Trimming stripped 0 bases from V and 7 bases from J, with 4 bases between. CDR3 bases: TGCGCCAGCAGTGAGTCCGGGAACATTCAGTACTTC. It codes for CASSESGNIQYF.

This clone appeared a single time. V is TRBV2 and J is TRBJ2-3; a possible D gene is TRBD1 (5 bases). The CDR3 is 15 residues long. V was pared by 1 base and J by 2 bases, with 10 bases between. In germline, CDR1 is SNHLY, CDR2 FYNNEI. CDR3 residues: CASSEGDRDTDTQYF. The CDR3 nucleotides are TGTGCCAGCAGTGAAGGCGACAGAGACACAGATACGCAGTATTTT.

This clone turned up a few times. The genes are TRBV19 and TRBJ1-3; D ambiguous. V was clipped by 9 bases and J by 4 bases, with 13 bases between them. CDR1 and CDR2 (germline): LNHDA, SQIVND (reference sequence). This CDR3 spans 13 amino acids. CDR3 nucleotide sequence: TGTGCCAGCAGTTTTGCGCCCGGAAACACCATATATTTT. Amino acids: CASSFAPGNTIYF.

The chain combines TRBV5-5 with TRBJ2-1, with unresolved D. Trimming pared 0 bases from V and 5 bases from J, leaving 15 bases between. The length of the CDR3 is 16 residues. CDR1 and CDR2 from the germline V gene are SGHKS and YYEKEE (reference sequence). The CDR3 coding sequence is TGTGCCAGCAGCTTGGGTTTGGGCCGGCCACACAATGAGCAGTTCTTC. Its protein product is CASSLGLGRPHNEQFF.

This clone was seen only once. The genes are TRBV19 and TRBJ1-6, with TRBD1 matching 7 bases. The germline gives CDR1 LNHDA, CDR2 SQIVND (reference sequence). V lost 4 bases and J lost 10; bases outside the gene matches: 7. The CDR3 sequence is 14 residues long. The CDR3 DNA sequence: TGTGCCAGTAGTACCACGACAGGGTCCTCACCCCTCCACTTT. It is translated as CASSTTTGSSPLHF.

The V gene is TRBV18, the J gene TRBJ1-6; 11 bases align to TRBD1. Trimming removed 4 bases from V and 8 bases from J; junction bases left unmatched: 4. This CDR3 is built from 15 residues. Germline V gene data show CDR1 as KGHSH and CDR2 as LQKENI. In DNA, the CDR3 is TGTGCCAGCTCACAGGACAGGGGGCCTTATTCACCCCTCCACTTT. This codes for CASSQDRGPYSPLHF.

The V gene is TRBV12-3 or TRBV12-4, the J gene TRBJ2-7, with 8 bases matching TRBD1. This CDR3 is built from 13 residues. The trim removed 6 bases at V and 7 bases at J, leaving 8 bases unmatched. The CDR3 loop reads CASRTQGVREQYF. The CDR3, as DNA: TGTGCCAGCAGGACACAGGGGGTAAGGGAGCAGTACTTC.

V and J are TRBV6-5 and TRBJ2-7; TRBD2 aligns across 10 bases. The CDR3 spans 15 residues. Per the germline V gene, CDR1 is MNHEY and CDR2 is SVGAGI. J lost 4 bases, V lost 6 bases, and 9 bases had no gene match. As DNA, the CDR3 is TGTGCCAGCAGACTCTCTAGCGGGAGAGGGTACGAGCAGTACTTC. This encodes CASRLSSGRGYEQYF.

The chain is built from TRBV5-5 and TRBJ1-2, with a possible D match to TRBD1 (6 bases). Germline CDR1 reads SGHKS; CDR2 reads YYEKEE (reference sequence). Trimming pared 2 bases from V and 8 bases from J, leaving 10 bases between. This CDR3 has 12 residues. The CDR3 sequence is CASSLRDKGYTF. The CDR3 DNA sequence: TGTGCCAGCAGCTTACGGGACAAGGGCTACACCTTC.

This sequence joins TRBV7-9 and TRBJ2-7, with TRBD1 matching 9 bases. J gave up 2 bases and V 5 bases, and 4 bases lay outside the gene matches. Germline CDR1 SEHNR, CDR2 FQNEAQ (reference sequence). This CDR3 contains 14 residues. CDR3 region: CASSRRQGAYEQYF. The CDR3 DNA reads TGTGCCAGCAGCCGAAGACAGGGGGCCTACGAGCAGTACTTC.

This chain joins TRBV4-3 and TRBJ1-5; D remains unclear. This CDR3 comprises 14 residues. The ends were cut back, 4 bases at V and 5 bases at J, with 12 bases in the middle. Germline CDR1 is LGHNA and CDR2 is YSLEER. CDR3 DNA sequence: TGCGCCAGCAGCCCCGGGTTAGGAGATCAGCCCCAGCATTTT. This sequence encodes CASSPGLGDQPQHF.

The rearrangement links TRBV29-1 to TRBJ2-7, with 8 nucleotides matching TRBD2. The junction had 8 bases not matched to a gene; V was cut back by 6 bases and J by 4 bases. This CDR3 spans 13 amino acids. The germline V gene has CDR1 SQVTM and CDR2 ANQGSEA. The CDR3 DNA is TGCAGCGTCCTCCTAGCGGGTCCTTACGAGCAGTACTTC. Translated, it gives CSVLLAGPYEQYF.

This clone was detected once. This chain connects TRBV19 to TRBJ1-2; D not certain. V lost 5 bases to trimming and J lost 3 bases, with 10 bases between them. In germline, CDR1 is LNHDA, CDR2 SQIVND (reference sequence). The CDR3 is made up of 13 amino acids. The CDR3 region is CASSFRVHYGYTF. CDR3 DNA: TGTGCCAGTAGTTTCCGGGTTCACTATGGCTACACCTTC.